A selection of T cell receptor beta chains follows, all from one sample in a study of PD-1 blockade in classical Hodgkin lymphoma. Generated by immunoSEQ multiplex PCR, the TCRdb table keeps only in-frame clones and is missing some. The sample shows just under 7,500 clones, roughly 79% of them seen only once. The specimen was peripheral blood mononuclear cells (PBMCs), collected before the second cycle of nivolumab. These receptors were taken from a human donor with classical Hodgkin lymphoma. Each CDR3 is given with its conserved first and last residue. A D gene is named only where the DNA matches it firmly. Clone sizes are given selectively: once, few, many, or a class where the clone is expanded.

clone size: -; V gene: TRBV29-1; D gene: TRBD2; J gene: TRBJ2-5; CDR3 protein: CSVETGTSEAQYF; CDR3 DNA: TGCAGCGTTGAGACCGGGACTAGCGAGGCCCAGTACTTC
clone size: -; V gene: TRBV27; D gene: -; J gene: TRBJ2-3; CDR3 protein: CASTLGVPDTQYF; CDR3 DNA: TGTGCCAGCACCTTGGGGGTCCCAGATACGCAGTATTTT
clone size: -; V gene: TRBV7-2; D gene: -; J gene: TRBJ1-5; CDR3 protein: CASSLDFRQPQHF; CDR3 DNA: TGTGCCAGCAGCTTAGACTTCCGGCAGCCCCAGCATTTT
clone size: -; V gene: TRBV5-1; D gene: -; J gene: TRBJ1-6; CDR3 protein: CASSLGLSQRNSPLHF; CDR3 DNA: TGCGCCAGCAGCTTGGGACTGAGTCAAAGGAATTCACCCCTCCACTTT
clone size: -; V gene: TRBV5-8; D gene: -; J gene: TRBJ2-2; CDR3 protein: CASSLVHPGTGELFF; CDR3 DNA: TGTGCCAGCAGCTTGGTGCATCCGGGCACCGGGGAGCTGTTTTTT
clone size: -; V gene: TRBV28; D gene: -; J gene: TRBJ2-3; CDR3 protein: CASSFHLTDTQYF; CDR3 DNA: TGTGCCAGCAGTTTCCACCTCACAGATACGCAGTATTTT
clone size: -; V gene: TRBV19; D gene: -; J gene: TRBJ1-4; CDR3 protein: CASSMLFSRTVYLTNEKLFF; CDR3 DNA: TGTGCCAGTAGTATGCTATTCTCCCGGACAGTATACTTAACTAATGAAAAACTGTTTTTT
clone size: -; V gene: TRBV20-1; D gene: -; J gene: TRBJ2-7; CDR3 protein: CSASGTPGGYF; CDR3 DNA: TGCAGTGCTAGCGGGACTCCCGGGGGGTACTTC
clone size: -; V gene: TRBV30; D gene: -; J gene: TRBJ1-1; CDR3 protein: CATQGSGPNTEAFF; CDR3 DNA: TGTGCCACCCAAGGATCAGGACCGAACACTGAAGCTTTCTTT
clone size: -; V gene: TRBV7-2; D gene: -; J gene: TRBJ2-3; CDR3 protein: CASSLEGSDTDTQYF; CDR3 DNA: TGTGCCAGCAGCTTAGAGGGCTCGGACACAGATACGCAGTATTTT
clone size: -; V gene: TRBV7-2; D gene: -; J gene: TRBJ1-5; CDR3 protein: CASSPNSNQPQHF; CDR3 DNA: TGTGCCAGCAGCCCCAATAGCAATCAGCCCCAGCATTTT
clone size: -; V gene: TRBV7-9; D gene: -; J gene: TRBJ2-5; CDR3 protein: CASSRAGSFETQYF; CDR3 DNA: TGTGCCAGCAGCCGCGCCGGGAGTTTCGAGACCCAGTACTTC
clone size: -; V gene: TRBV7-9; D gene: TRBD2; J gene: TRBJ2-3; CDR3 protein: CASSLFGRANTDTQYF; CDR3 DNA: TGTGCCAGCAGCTTATTCGGGAGGGCCAACACAGATACGCAGTATTTT
clone size: -; V gene: TRBV7-3; D gene: -; J gene: TRBJ1-1; CDR3 protein: CASSLYPTGGVLDTEAFF; CDR3 DNA: TGTGCCAGCAGCTTATACCCTACGGGTGGGGTTTTGGACACTGAAGCTTTCTTT
clone size: -; V gene: TRBV7-8; D gene: -; J gene: TRBJ2-3; CDR3 protein: CASSLYTSTDTQYF; CDR3 DNA: TGTGCCAGCAGCTTATACACCAGCACAGATACGCAGTATTTT
clone size: -; V gene: TRBV27; D gene: -; J gene: TRBJ2-7; CDR3 protein: CASSLVSGTTYEQYF; CDR3 DNA: TGTGCCAGCAGTTTAGTGAGCGGAACAACCTACGAGCAGTACTTC
clone size: -; V gene: TRBV5-4; D gene: -; J gene: TRBJ1-2; CDR3 protein: CASSSGQNYGYTF; CDR3 DNA: TGTGCCAGCAGCTCCGGACAGAACTATGGCTACACCTTC
clone size: once; V gene: TRBV5-4; D gene: -; J gene: TRBJ2-1; CDR3 protein: CASSRRYEQFF; CDR3 DNA: TGTGCCAGCAGCCGTAGATATGAGCAGTTCTTC
clone size: once; V gene: TRBV9; D gene: TRBD2; J gene: TRBJ2-7; CDR3 protein: CASSVGTSGRAEQYF; CDR3 DNA: TGTGCCAGCAGCGTAGGAACTAGCGGGAGGGCGGAGCAGTACTTC
clone size: -; V gene: TRBV9; D gene: -; J gene: TRBJ2-7; CDR3 protein: CASSVDLGDSYEQYF; CDR3 DNA: TGTGCCAGCAGCGTAGATCTGGGAGACTCCTACGAGCAGTACTTC
clone size: -; V gene: TRBV14; D gene: TRBD2; J gene: TRBJ2-1; CDR3 protein: CASSQDVVRGGYNEQFF; CDR3 DNA: TGTGCCAGCAGCCAAGATGTTGTGCGGGGGGGCTACAATGAGCAGTTCTTC
clone size: -; V gene: TRBV7-9; D gene: -; J gene: TRBJ2-1; CDR3 protein: CASSSGGGLRYEQFF; CDR3 DNA: TGTGCCAGCAGCTCCGGGGGCGGACTTAGGTATGAGCAGTTCTTC
clone size: -; V gene: TRBV9; D gene: TRBD2; J gene: TRBJ2-1; CDR3 protein: CASRAGGLHNEQFF; CDR3 DNA: TGTGCCAGCAGAGCGGGGGGGCTTCACAATGAGCAGTTCTTC
clone size: -; V gene: TRBV2; D gene: TRBD2; J gene: TRBJ2-5; CDR3 protein: CASSVWTSGRQETQYF; CDR3 DNA: TGTGCCAGCAGTGTATGGACTAGCGGGAGGCAAGAGACCCAGTACTTC
clone size: once; V gene: TRBV5-4; D gene: -; J gene: TRBJ2-7; CDR3 protein: CASTLGAEQYF; CDR3 DNA: TGTGCCAGCACCCTCGGGGCCGAGCAGTACTTC
clone size: -; V gene: TRBV11-2; D gene: -; J gene: TRBJ2-7; CDR3 protein: CASSLDRANYEQYF; CDR3 DNA: TGTGCCAGCAGCTTAGACAGGGCGAACTACGAGCAGTACTTC
clone size: -; V gene: TRBV4-3; D gene: TRBD2; J gene: TRBJ2-3; CDR3 protein: CASSHSGGPGTDTQYF; CDR3 DNA: TGCGCCAGCAGCCATAGCGGGGGGCCCGGTACAGATACGCAGTATTTT
clone size: -; V gene: TRBV27; D gene: -; J gene: TRBJ2-1; CDR3 protein: CASSRGKEQFF; CDR3 DNA: TGTGCCAGCAGTAGGGGCAAGGAGCAGTTCTTC
clone size: -; V gene: TRBV23-1; D gene: -; J gene: TRBJ1-5; CDR3 protein: CASSHQPQHF; CDR3 DNA: TGCGCCAGCAGTCATCAGCCCCAGCATTTT
clone size: few; V gene: TRBV5-6; D gene: -; J gene: TRBJ2-3; CDR3 protein: CASSLNTDTQYF; CDR3 DNA: TGTGCCAGCAGCTTAAACACAGATACGCAGTATTTT
clone size: once; V gene: TRBV6-1; D gene: -; J gene: TRBJ2-7; CDR3 protein: CASSGATYEQYF; CDR3 DNA: TGTGCCAGCTCAGGGGCAACCTACGAGCAGTACTTC
clone size: -; V gene: TRBV6-5; D gene: TRBD1; J gene: TRBJ2-3; CDR3 protein: CASSYGQGNADTQYF; CDR3 DNA: TGTGCCAGCAGTTACGGACAGGGAAACGCAGATACGCAGTATTTT
clone size: -; V gene: TRBV7-2; D gene: -; J gene: TRBJ2-5; CDR3 protein: CASSTRPGETQYF; CDR3 DNA: TGTGCCAGCAGCACAAGACCGGGGGAGACCCAGTACTTC
clone size: -; V gene: TRBV2; D gene: -; J gene: TRBJ2-5; CDR3 protein: CASSIGTTETQYF; CDR3 DNA: TGTGCCAGCAGTATTGGGACAACAGAGACCCAGTACTTC
clone size: -; V gene: TRBV19; D gene: -; J gene: TRBJ1-2; CDR3 protein: CASGTYGYTF; CDR3 DNA: TGTGCCAGCGGGACCTATGGCTACACCTTC
clone size: -; V gene: TRBV28; D gene: -; J gene: TRBJ2-7; CDR3 protein: CASSFVYEQYF; CDR3 DNA: TGTGCCAGCAGTTTCGTATACGAGCAGTACTTC
clone size: -; V gene: TRBV30; D gene: -; J gene: TRBJ2-7; CDR3 protein: CAALWAGAVGEQYF; CDR3 DNA: TGTGCCGCACTTTGGGCGGGGGCGGTAGGCGAGCAGTACTTC
clone size: few; V gene: TRBV28; D gene: -; J gene: TRBJ2-1; CDR3 protein: CASSENRDGEQFF; CDR3 DNA: TGTGCCAGCAGTGAAAATAGGGACGGTGAGCAGTTCTTC
clone size: -; V gene: TRBV6-4; D gene: -; J gene: TRBJ2-2; CDR3 protein: CASSDGWPGNTGELFF; CDR3 DNA: TGTGCCAGCAGTGACGGTTGGCCGGGGAACACCGGGGAGCTGTTTTTT
clone size: -; V gene: TRBV6-4; D gene: -; J gene: TRBJ1-2; CDR3 protein: CASRLTETSDGYTF; CDR3 DNA: TGTGCCAGCAGATTGACTGAGACTTCTGATGGCTACACCTTC
clone size: -; V gene: TRBV7-8; D gene: TRBD1; J gene: TRBJ2-7; CDR3 protein: CASSARQGSSYEQYF; CDR3 DNA: TGTGCCAGCAGCGCAAGACAGGGTAGCTCCTACGAGCAGTACTTC
clone size: -; V gene: TRBV6-5; D gene: -; J gene: TRBJ2-2; CDR3 protein: CASGEVNTGELFF; CDR3 DNA: TGTGCCAGCGGGGAGGTGAACACCGGGGAGCTGTTTTTT
clone size: few; V gene: TRBV12-5; D gene: -; J gene: TRBJ2-1; CDR3 protein: CASGLVGNEQFF; CDR3 DNA: TGTGCTAGTGGTTTGGTAGGGAATGAGCAGTTCTTC
clone size: -; V gene: TRBV28; D gene: -; J gene: TRBJ1-1; CDR3 protein: CASRLLRGNTEAFF; CDR3 DNA: TGTGCCAGCAGACTCCTTCGGGGGAACACTGAAGCTTTCTTT
clone size: once; V gene: TRBV28; D gene: -; J gene: TRBJ2-1; CDR3 protein: CASKILGTDNEQFF; CDR3 DNA: TGTGCCAGCAAGATTCTAGGGACCGACAATGAGCAGTTCTTC
clone size: once; V gene: TRBV7-9; D gene: -; J gene: TRBJ2-7; CDR3 protein: CASSNRDKPYEQYF; CDR3 DNA: TGTGCCAGCAGCAACCGGGACAAGCCCTACGAGCAGTACTTC
clone size: -; V gene: TRBV11-1; D gene: -; J gene: TRBJ2-6; CDR3 protein: CASSFQGGLAGANVLTF; CDR3 DNA: TGTGCCAGCAGCTTCCAGGGAGGCTTGGCTGGGGCCAACGTCCTGACTTTC
clone size: -; V gene: TRBV27; D gene: -; J gene: TRBJ2-7; CDR3 protein: CASSRSGTTYEQYF; CDR3 DNA: TGTGCCAGCAGTCGGTCCGGGACAACCTACGAGCAGTACTTC
clone size: -; V gene: TRBV28; D gene: -; J gene: TRBJ1-3; CDR3 protein: CASSSIQGSGNTIYF; CDR3 DNA: TGTGCCAGCAGTTCGATACAGGGCTCTGGAAACACCATATATTTT
clone size: once; V gene: TRBV6-1; D gene: -; J gene: TRBJ1-3; CDR3 protein: CASSVVGPTIYF; CDR3 DNA: TGTGCCAGCAGTGTGGTCGGCCCCACCATATATTTT